Detailed here is one T cell receptor (beta chain). Its antigen remains unidentified. Regarding donors, all were healthy bone marrow donors. With V trimmed by 5 bases and J by 7 bases, 8 bases remained unmatched. CDR3 length: 14 residues. The germline CDR1 and CDR2 sequences are SEHNR and FQNEAQ (reference sequence). The study ran its PCR with 60 Vbeta and 13 Jbeta primers. Sequencing was performed with immunoSEQ multiplex PCR; in TCRdb, only in-frame clones are kept and a portion is missing. The table records approximately 210,000 clones, around 80% of them present only once. The data originate from a study of cytomegalovirus exposure and HLA in healthy donors. Study-level points and caveats: Some V segments, including TRBV6-2 and TRBV6-3, were excluded as indistinguishable. Later analysis identified a missense DCLRE1C variant that was linked to TCR beta V- and J-gene trimming.

The V and J genes are TRBV7-9 and TRBJ2-1; 7 positions match TRBD1. Sequences were obtained from PBMCs. The TCR was taken from a middle-aged woman in good health and CMV-seronegative. The CDR3 sequence: CASSLVDRANEQFF. CDR3 coding DNA: TGTGCCAGCAGCCTGGTTGACAGGGCGAATGAGCAGTTCTTC.